Listed below are T cell receptor beta chains from one sample, sequenced in a study of CD8 T cells in ankylosing spondylitis. TCRdb reanalysed the 5' RACE reads using MiXCR and keeps one entry per CDR3 protein. The table has fewer than 750,000 distinct CDR3 sequences, around 19% seen once. Sequencing was done on a sample of blood, either unsorted or a sorted T cell fraction (not recorded which). Receptor source: a male donor with ankylosing spondylitis. Both conserved end residues are part of each CDR3. D genes are given only for firm matches. Only some rows state a clone size, as once, few, many or a class for expanded clones.

J: TRBJ1-6
D: -
V: TRBV2
size: few
DNA: TGTGCCAGCAGTGATGGGGTTTATAATTCACCCCTCCACTTT
CDR3: CASSDGVYNSPLHF

J: TRBJ1-5
D: -
V: TRBV30
size: -
DNA: TGTGCCTGGAGTGTAGTGGACAGCAATCAGCCCCAGCATTTT
CDR3: CAWSVVDSNQPQHF

J: TRBJ1-2
D: TRBD1
V: TRBV29-1
size: -
DNA: TGCAGCGTTGGGACAGGGGCTAGTGGCTATGGCTACACCTTC
CDR3: CSVGTGASGYGYTF

J: TRBJ1-1
D: -
V: TRBV6-2/TRBV6-3
size: few
DNA: TGTGCCAGCAGTTTCCCGCAGGGACTGAACACTGAAGCTTTCTTT
CDR3: CASSFPQGLNTEAFF

J: TRBJ2-7
D: TRBD1
V: TRBV28
size: -
DNA: TGTGCCAGCAGTCCGCCGGGGCAGGGGGCCCACGAGCAGTACTTC
CDR3: CASSPPGQGAHEQYF

J: TRBJ2-1
D: -
V: TRBV29-1
size: -
DNA: TGCAGCGTTGAATTGGGAGGGACATTTTCCTACAATGAGCAGTTCTTC
CDR3: CSVELGGTFSYNEQFF

J: TRBJ2-3
D: TRBD1
V: TRBV12-3/TRBV12-4
size: few
DNA: TGTGCCAGCAGTCCGACAGGGGGTTTCACAGATACGCAGTATTTT
CDR3: CASSPTGGFTDTQYF

J: TRBJ1-4
D: TRBD1
V: TRBV12-3/TRBV12-4
size: -
DNA: TGTGCCAGCAGTTTGGAGGGGACAGGTGGTGAAAAACTGTTTTTT
CDR3: CASSLEGTGGEKLFF

J: TRBJ1-2
D: -
V: TRBV7-9
size: -
DNA: TGTGCCAGCAAGGCGGGAGAAAACCTCGAGGGGTATGGCTACACCTTC
CDR3: CASKAGENLEGYGYTF

J: TRBJ1-1
D: -
V: TRBV27
size: -
DNA: TGTGCCAGCAGCTTAACACCGATGGACACTGAAGCTTTCTTT
CDR3: CASSLTPMDTEAFF

J: TRBJ1-1
D: TRBD1
V: TRBV18
size: -
DNA: TGTGCCAGCTCACCTCCCGGACAGGGGGCTGGTGAAGCTTTCTTT
CDR3: CASSPPGQGAGEAFF

J: TRBJ1-1
D: TRBD1
V: TRBV29-1
size: -
DNA: TGCAGCGCCAGAGGGCGGACAGGGGAGAACACTGAAGCTTTCTTT
CDR3: CSARGRTGENTEAFF

J: TRBJ2-3
D: -
V: TRBV12-3/TRBV12-4
size: few
DNA: TGTGCCAGCAGTCGGCCAAGCAGGGATACGCAGTATTTT
CDR3: CASSRPSRDTQYF

J: TRBJ1-1
D: -
V: TRBV12-3/TRBV12-4
size: many
DNA: TGTGCCAGCAGTTTTGCCTACACTGAAGCTTTCTTT
CDR3: CASSFAYTEAFF

J: TRBJ2-7
D: TRBD2
V: TRBV28
size: -
DNA: TGTGCCAGCAGTTTGGTAGCGGGAGATCTCTCCTACGAGCAGTACTTC
CDR3: CASSLVAGDLSYEQYF

J: TRBJ2-1
D: -
V: TRBV15
size: many
DNA: TGTGCCACCAGCAGAGATCAGGAGTATCGCAATGAGCAGTTCTTC
CDR3: CATSRDQEYRNEQFF